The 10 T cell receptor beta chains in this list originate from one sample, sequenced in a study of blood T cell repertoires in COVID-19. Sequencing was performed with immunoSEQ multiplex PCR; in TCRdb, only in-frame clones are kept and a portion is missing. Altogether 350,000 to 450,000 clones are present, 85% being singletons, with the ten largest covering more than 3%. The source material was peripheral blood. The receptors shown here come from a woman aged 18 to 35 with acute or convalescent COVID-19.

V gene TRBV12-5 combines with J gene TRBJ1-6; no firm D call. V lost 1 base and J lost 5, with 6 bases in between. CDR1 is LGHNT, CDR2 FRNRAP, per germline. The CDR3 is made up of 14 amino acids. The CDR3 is CASGLGSDNSPLHF. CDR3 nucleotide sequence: TGTGCTAGTGGTTTGGGCAGCGATAATTCACCCCTCCACTTT.

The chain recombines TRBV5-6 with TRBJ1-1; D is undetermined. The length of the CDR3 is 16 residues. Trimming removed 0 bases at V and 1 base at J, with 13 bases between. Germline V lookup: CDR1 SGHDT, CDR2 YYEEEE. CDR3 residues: CASSLAYYVGNTEAFF. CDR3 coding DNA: TGTGCCAGCAGCTTGGCCTACTACGTGGGGAACACTGAAGCTTTCTTT. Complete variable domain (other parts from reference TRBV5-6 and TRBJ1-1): DAGVTQSPTHLIKTRGQQVTLRCSPKSGHDTVSWYQQALGQGPQFIFQYYEEEERQRGNFPDRFSGHQFPNYSSELNVNALLLGDSALYLCASSLAYYVGNTEAFFGQGTRLTVV.

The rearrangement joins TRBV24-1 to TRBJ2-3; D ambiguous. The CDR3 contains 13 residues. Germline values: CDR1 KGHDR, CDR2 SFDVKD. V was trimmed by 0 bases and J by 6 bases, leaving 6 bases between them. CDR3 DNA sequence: TGTGCCACCAGTGATTTGGAGTGGGATACGCAGTATTTT. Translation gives CATSDLEWDTQYF.

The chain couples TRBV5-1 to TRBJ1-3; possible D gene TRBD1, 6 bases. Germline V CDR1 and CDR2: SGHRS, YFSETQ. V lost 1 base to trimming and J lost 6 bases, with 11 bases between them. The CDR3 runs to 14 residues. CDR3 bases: TGCGCCAGCAGCTTGTTCCCAGGGGAAAACACCATATATTTT. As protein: CASSLFPGENTIYF.

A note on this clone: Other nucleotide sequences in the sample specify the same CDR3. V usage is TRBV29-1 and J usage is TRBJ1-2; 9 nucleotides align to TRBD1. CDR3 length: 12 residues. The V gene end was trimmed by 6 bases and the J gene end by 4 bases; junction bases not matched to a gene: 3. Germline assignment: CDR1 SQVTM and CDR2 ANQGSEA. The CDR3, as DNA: TGCAGCGTGGACAGGGGCTCCTATGGCTACACCTTC. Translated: CSVDRGSYGYTF.

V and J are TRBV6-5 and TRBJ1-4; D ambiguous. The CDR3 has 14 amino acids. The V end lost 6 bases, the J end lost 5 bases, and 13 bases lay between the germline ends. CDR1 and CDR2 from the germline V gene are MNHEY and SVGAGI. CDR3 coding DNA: TGTGCCAGCAGCTACCTCCAGCGCAATGAAAAACTGTTTTTT. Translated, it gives CASSYLQRNEKLFF.

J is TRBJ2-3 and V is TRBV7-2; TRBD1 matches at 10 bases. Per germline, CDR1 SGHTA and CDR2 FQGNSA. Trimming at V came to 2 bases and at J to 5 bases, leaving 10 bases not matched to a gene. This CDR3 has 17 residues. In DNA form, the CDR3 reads TGTGCCAGCAGCTTAAGGCCGGGACAGGGGATGAGAGATACGCAGTATTTT. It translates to CASSLRPGQGMRDTQYF.

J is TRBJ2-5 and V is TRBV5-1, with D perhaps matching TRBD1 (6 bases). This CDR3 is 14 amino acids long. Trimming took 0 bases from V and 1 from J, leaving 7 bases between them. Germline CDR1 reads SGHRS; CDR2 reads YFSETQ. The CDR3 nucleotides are TGCGCCAGCAGCTTGGGGGGGCCCCAAGAGACCCAGTACTTC. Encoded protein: CASSLGGPQETQYF. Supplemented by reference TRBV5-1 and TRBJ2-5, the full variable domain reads KAGVTQTPRYLIKTRGQQVTLSCSPISGHRSVSWYQQTPGQGLQFLFEYFSETQRNKGNFPGRFSGRQFSNSRSEMNVSTLELGDSALYLCASSLGGPQETQYFGPGTRLLVL.

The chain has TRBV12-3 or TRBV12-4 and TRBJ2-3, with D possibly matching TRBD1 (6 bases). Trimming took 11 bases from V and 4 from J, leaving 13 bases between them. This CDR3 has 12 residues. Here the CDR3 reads CAGSRGSDTQYF. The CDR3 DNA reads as TGTGCCGGCTCCAGGGGTTCAGATACGCAGTATTTT.

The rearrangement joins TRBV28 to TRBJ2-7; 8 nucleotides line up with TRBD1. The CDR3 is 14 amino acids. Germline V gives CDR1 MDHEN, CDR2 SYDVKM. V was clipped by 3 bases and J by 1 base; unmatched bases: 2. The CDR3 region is CASSFDRGSYEQYF. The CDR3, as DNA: TGTGCCAGCAGTTTCGACAGGGGATCCTACGAGCAGTACTTC.